The 3 T cell receptor beta chains reported below all come from one sample, sequenced in a study of CD8 T cells in ankylosing spondylitis. General observations from the study: Several highly homologous variants formed a TCR beta motif that appeared characteristic of ankylosing spondylitis blood.

Antigens of these TCRs are unknown. MiXCR, applied by TCRdb to the 5' RACE reads, yields one record per CDR3 protein. This table has 500,000 or so distinct CDR3 sequences, roughly 5% appearing once. Material for sequencing was blood, either unsorted or a sorted T cell fraction (not recorded which). The receptors shown here come from a male donor with ankylosing spondylitis.

The chain links TRBV19 to TRBJ2-1; perhaps TRBD1 as D (5 bases). The germline V gene has CDR1 LNHDA and CDR2 SQIVND (reference sequence). Trimming cost V 2 bases and J 5 bases, with 7 bases left between them. The CDR3 covers 13 residues. CDR3 residues: CASSISRDNEQFF. CDR3 nucleotides: TGTGCCAGTAGTATAAGCAGGGACAATGAGCAGTTCTTC. The variable domain in full, completed from reference TRBV19 and TRBJ2-1, reads DGGITQSPKYLFRKEGQNVTLSCEQNLNHDAMYWYRQDPGQGLRLIYYSQIVNDFQKGDIAEGYSVSREKKESFPLTVTSAQKNPTAFYLCASSISRDNEQFFGPGTRLTVL.

This clonotype was detected ten times or more. The chain employs TRBV5-1 and TRBJ2-7, with 8 bases lining up with TRBD1. CDR3 length: 12 amino acids. Germline CDR1 SGHRS, CDR2 YFSETQ. V lost 4 bases and J lost 5; bases outside the gene matches: 2. The CDR3 bases are TGCGCCAGCAGCGGACAGGGTCACGAGCAGTACTTC. Its protein product is CASSGQGHEQYF.

This clonotype appeared many times. The rearrangement links TRBV20-1 to TRBJ2-7, with 10 bases aligning to TRBD1. Germline assignment: CDR1 DFQATT and CDR2 SNEGSKA (reference sequence). The CDR3 is 14 residues long. J lost 4 bases, V lost 3 bases, and 6 bases had no gene match. The DNA of the CDR3 is TGCAGTGCTAGTTTGGACAGGGGGTTATACGAGCAGTACTTC. Translated: CSASLDRGLYEQYF.